This TCR beta chain was sequenced for a study of T cells in narcolepsy. Germline V gene data show CDR1 as MNHEY and CDR2 as SVGAGI. Losses at the gene ends were 10 bases for V and 2 bases for J; bases not matched to a gene: 7. The CDR3 sequence is 13 residues long. Clones were sequenced by immunoSEQ multiplex PCR, and TCRdb holds only the in-frame ones, with some missing. The sample has 32,000 or so clones, around 81% seen once. The sample was CD45RA- memory CD4+ T cells from PBMCs. The V gene is TRBV6-5, the J gene TRBJ2-7; TRBD2 matches 8 bases. This clonotype was obtained from a human donor with narcolepsy. CDR3: CATVSGNAYEQYF. DNA of the CDR3: TGTGCCACCGTTAGCGGGAATGCCTACGAGCAGTACTTC.